This TCR beta chain was sequenced for a study of blood T cells in healthy people across ages. Combining a sample-barcoded 5' primer with a J-beta primer mix, a second PCR ran for about 6 to 11 cycles. TCRdb re-called the 5' RACE reads with MiXCR, one entry per CDR3 protein. The table records 1.5 million to 2 million distinct CDR3 sequences, 25% to 30% of them present only once. This clonotype appeared many times. As yet, its antigen is unknown. The study's findings and limits: Leaving the PBMCs unsorted stopped any conclusive comparison of naive versus antigen-experienced cells.

The source of this sequence is a woman aged 25 to 39 in good health. Sequenced sample: blood.

The DNA for the CDR3 is TGTGCCAGCAGCCAAAGCGGCGGGGCCCAGGAAGAGACCCAGTACTTC. Translated, it gives CASSQSGGAQEETQYF. The rearrangement uses TRBV7-2 and TRBJ2-5, with D possibly TRBD2 on 6 matching bases. The CDR3 is 16 amino acids. Germline loops: CDR1 SGHTA, CDR2 FQGNSA. V lost 5 bases to trimming and J lost 3 bases, with 19 bases between them. The variable domain in full, completed from reference TRBV7-2 and TRBJ2-5, reads GAGVSQSPSNKVTEKGKDVELRCDPISGHTALYWYRQSLGQGLEFLIYFQGNSAPDKSGLPSDRFSAERTGGSVSTLTIQRTQQEDSAVYLCASSQSGGAQEETQYFGPGTRLLVL.